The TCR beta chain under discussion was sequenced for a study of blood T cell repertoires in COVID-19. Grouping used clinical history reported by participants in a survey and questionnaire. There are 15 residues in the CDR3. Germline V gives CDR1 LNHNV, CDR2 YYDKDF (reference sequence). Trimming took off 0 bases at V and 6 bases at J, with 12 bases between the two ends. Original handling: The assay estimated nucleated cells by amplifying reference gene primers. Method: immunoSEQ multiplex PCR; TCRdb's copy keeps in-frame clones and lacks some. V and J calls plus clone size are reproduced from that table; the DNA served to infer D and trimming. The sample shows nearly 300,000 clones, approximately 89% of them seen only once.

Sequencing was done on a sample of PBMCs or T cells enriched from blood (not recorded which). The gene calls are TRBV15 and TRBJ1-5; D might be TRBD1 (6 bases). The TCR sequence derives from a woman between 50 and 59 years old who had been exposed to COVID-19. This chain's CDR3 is CATSRDLGAVQPQHF. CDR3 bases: TGTGCCACCAGCAGAGATTTGGGGGCCGTTCAGCCCCAGCATTTT. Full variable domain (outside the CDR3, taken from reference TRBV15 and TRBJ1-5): DAMVIQNPRYQVTQFGKPVTLSCSQTLNHNVMYWYQQKSSQAPKLLFHYYDKDFNNEADTPDNFQSRRPNTSFCFLDIRSPGLGDTAMYLCATSRDLGAVQPQHFGDGTRLSIL.